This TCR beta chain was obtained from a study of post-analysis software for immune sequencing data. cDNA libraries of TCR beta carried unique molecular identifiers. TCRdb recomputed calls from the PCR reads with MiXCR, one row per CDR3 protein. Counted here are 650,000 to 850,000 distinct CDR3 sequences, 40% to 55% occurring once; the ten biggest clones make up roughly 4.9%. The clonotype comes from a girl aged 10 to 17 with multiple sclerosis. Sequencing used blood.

CDR3 residues: CASRVAGYNEQFF. The CDR3, as DNA: TGTGCCAGCAGGGTAGCGGGCTACAATGAGCAGTTCTTC. V usage is TRBV6-1 and J usage is TRBJ2-1, with 7 bases identical to TRBD2. There are 13 residues in the CDR3. Germline CDR1 is MNHNS and CDR2 is SASEGT. V trimming: 6 bases; J trimming: 3 bases; junction bases outside the gene matches: 2.